This T cell receptor beta chain was sequenced for a study of T cell repertoires in cytomegalovirus infection. Across the study: Researchers turned to recently identified HLA-C-restricted CMV epitopes as well as well-studied HLA-B-restricted ones. Indications of both CMV infection and matching HLA type were provided by public TCR beta signatures.

TCRdb re-derived calls from the reads in MiXCR, one entry per CDR3 protein. The sample contains approximately 910,000 distinct CDR3 sequences, around 32% of which appear only once. As regards this clonotype: Its antigen is as yet unknown.

CDR3 length: 14 residues. The ends lost 3 bases at V and 4 bases at J; junction bases unmatched: 4. The V gene's germline CDR1 is SGHRS and CDR2 YFSETQ. Study findings and constraints: Clonotype analysis showed dominance of the ex vivo response by HLA-C-restricted CMV-specific TCR beta clonotypes.

The sequencing here drew on cultured CD8+ T cells from PBMCs, taken from culture after CMV antigen stimulation. This clonotype was sampled from a human donor in good health (CMV status not recorded). Some clones in this sample may be carry-over from other donors' samples. The rearrangement links TRBV5-1 to TRBJ2-3; 8 bases align to TRBD1. The CDR3 region is CASSWGQDSDTQYF. Written as DNA, the CDR3 is TGCGCCAGCAGCTGGGGACAGGACTCAGATACGCAGTATTTT. The whole variable domain, filled in from reference TRBV5-1 and TRBJ2-3, reads KAGVTQTPRYLIKTRGQQVTLSCSPISGHRSVSWYQQTPGQGLQFLFEYFSETQRNKGNFPGRFSGRQFSNSRSEMNVSTLELGDSALYLCASSWGQDSDTQYFGPGTRLTVL.